A selection of T cell receptor beta chains follows, all from one sample in a study of CD8 T cells in ankylosing spondylitis. TCRdb reanalysed the 5' RACE reads using MiXCR and keeps one entry per CDR3 protein. The table shows about 700,000 distinct CDR3 sequences, with around 20% occurring only once. Sequences were obtained from blood, either unsorted or a sorted T cell fraction (not recorded which). The receptors originated from a male donor with ankylosing spondylitis. Each CDR3 is given with its conserved first and last residue. D genes are given only for firm matches. Not every row has a clone size; where given, it reads once, few, many or a size class.

size,D,J,V,DNA,CDR3
few,.,TRBJ1-4,TRBV5-1,TGCGCCAGCAGCTTGGGGGCTCGTCAGGGGCGTAATGAAAAACTGTTTTTT,CASSLGARQGRNEKLFF
few,.,TRBJ1-5,TRBV7-2,TGTGCCAGCAGCTTAATTGGGGGCAATCAGCCCCAGCATTTT,CASSLIGGNQPQHF
.,.,TRBJ2-5,TRBV27,TGTGCCAGCAGTTTCTCCAGGGGGGGCCAAGAGACCCAGTACTTC,CASSFSRGGQETQYF
few,TRBD1,TRBJ1-5,TRBV6-1,TGTGCCAGCAGTGATGGACAGGGAATGCAGCAGCCCCAGCATTTT,CASSDGQGMQQPQHF
once,.,TRBJ1-4,TRBV7-2,TGTGCCAGCAGCTTTGCTGGGAGGGACGAAAAACTGTTTTTT,CASSFAGRDEKLFF
.,.,TRBJ2-5,TRBV29-1,TGCAGCGTCCGCAGAACAGGCGTTCAAGAGACCCAGTACTTC,CSVRRTGVQETQYF
few,.,TRBJ1-1,TRBV15,TGTGCCACCAGCAGAGATCGGGGCGGGTTAGGGTTCCACACTGAAGCTTTCTTT,CATSRDRGGLGFHTEAFF
few,.,TRBJ1-1,TRBV2,TGTGCCAGCAGCCCCCGGATGGGTAACACTGAAGCTTTCTTT,CASSPRMGNTEAFF
.,.,TRBJ2-3,TRBV27,TGTGCCAGCAGTCTACTCATGGCAGATACGCAGTATTTT,CASSLLMADTQYF
.,.,TRBJ2-5,TRBV9,TGTGCCAGCAGCCCCCCCCTCGGACCCGTTGGGACCCAGTACTTC,CASSPPLGPVGTQYF
.,.,TRBJ2-2,TRBV5-1,TGCGCCAGCAGCTCCGTTTGGGGGTCCGGGGAGCTGTTTTTT,CASSSVWGSGELFF
few,TRBD2,TRBJ2-1,TRBV11-2,TGTGCCAGCAGCTTAGTCTGGGCTAGCGGGAGTATCTACAATGAGCAGTTCTTC,CASSLVWASGSIYNEQFF
few,TRBD2,TRBJ2-7,TRBV11-1,TGTGCCAGCAGCTTTACGACTAGCGGGAGGGCCAACTCCTACGAGCAGTACTTC,CASSFTTSGRANSYEQYF
few,.,TRBJ2-2,TRBV5-1,TGCGCCAGCATCACAGGGTACGACGACACCGGGGAGCTGTTTTTT,CASITGYDDTGELFF
.,.,TRBJ2-5,TRBV10-3,TGTGCCATCAGTGAGTCCCTCGGAGAGACCCAGTACTTC,CAISESLGETQYF
few,.,TRBJ1-6,TRBV21-1,TGTGCCAGCAGCAAAAGCGCGGACAGGCCTCAATATAATTCACCCCTCCACTTT,CASSKSADRPQYNSPLHF
few,.,TRBJ2-7,TRBV29-1,TGCAGCGTTGAAGCTGGGGGCTACGAGCAGTACTTC,CSVEAGGYEQYF
few,.,TRBJ2-1,TRBV29-1,TGCAGCGGGACTATAGCTTCCTACAATGAGCAGTTCTTC,CSGTIASYNEQFF
.,TRBD1,TRBJ1-5,TRBV6-2/TRBV6-3,TGTGCCAGCAGTCCGCCGGGACAGGGAAATCAGCCCCAGCATTTT,CASSPPGQGNQPQHF
.,TRBD2,TRBJ2-5,TRBV3-1,TGTGCCAGCAGTCCCAGCGGGGCGCGAGAGACCCAGTACTTC,CASSPSGARETQYF
.,.,TRBJ1-1,TRBV7-3,TGTGCCAGCTCTGACAGAATGAACACTGAAGCTTTCTTT,CASSDRMNTEAFF
.,.,TRBJ2-5,TRBV19,TGTGCCAGTATGGGGTATGAAGAGACCCAGTACTTC,CASMGYEETQYF
few,.,TRBJ1-2,TRBV7-9,TGTGCCAGCAGCTGGGGAGAGGTTAACTATGGCTACACCTTC,CASSWGEVNYGYTF
.,TRBD2,TRBJ2-1,TRBV18,TGTGCCAGCTCACCAGGGGGACTAGCTATTGAGCAGTTCTTC,CASSPGGLAIEQFF
.,.,TRBJ2-3,TRBV18,TGTGCCAGCTCACCGGTGGACAATTCAGATACGCAGTATTTT,CASSPVDNSDTQYF
.,TRBD2,TRBJ2-1,TRBV15,TGTGCCACCAGCAGACCCCTTAGCGGGAGCACTCTCCAGCAGTTCTTC,CATSRPLSGSTLQQFF
few,TRBD1,TRBJ2-3,TRBV5-1,TGCGCCAGCAGCTTGGTCGGAAGACAGGGCGCAGATACGCAGTATTTT,CASSLVGRQGADTQYF
few,TRBD1,TRBJ1-6,TRBV4-2,TGTGCCAGCAGCCAAGTCCCGGGACAGAATTCACCCCTCCACTTT,CASSQVPGQNSPLHF
few,.,TRBJ1-6,TRBV4-3,TGCGCCAGCAGCCAAGATTTCAGGGGTTGGGGGTCACCCCTCCACTTT,CASSQDFRGWGSPLHF
few,TRBD1,TRBJ1-1,TRBV12-3/TRBV12-4,TGTGCCAGCAGGACGACAGGGTTGAACACTGAAGCTTTCTTT,CASRTTGLNTEAFF